This T cell receptor beta chain was retrieved from a study of blood T cell repertoires in COVID-19. Study context: T cells, B-cell-depleted T cells, or PBMCs supplied cDNA or gDNA.

Between the trimmed V and J ends, which lost 8 bases and 1 base, there was a span of 11 bases. CDR3 length: 13 residues. CDR1 MGHDK and CDR2 SYGVNS come from the germline V gene. The protocol was immunoSEQ multiplex PCR, while the TCRdb copy is restricted to in-frame clones and leaves out a portion. The table includes about 230,000 clones, approximately 90% detected once. J is TRBJ1-1 and V is TRBV25-1, with no clear D. The sample taken for sequencing was peripheral blood. The sequence came from a man between 25 and 39 years old with COVID-19, enrolled during active disease. As DNA, the CDR3 is TGTGCCAGCCAAAACAACAGGAACACTGAAGCTTTCTTT. Translation gives CASQNNRNTEAFF. The whole variable domain, remainder taken from reference TRBV25-1 and TRBJ1-1, is EADIYQTPRYLVIGTGKKITLECSQTMGHDKMYWYQQDPGMELHLIHYSYGVNSTEKGDLSSESTVSRIRTEHFPLTLESARPSHTSQYLCASQNNRNTEAFFGQGTRLTVV.